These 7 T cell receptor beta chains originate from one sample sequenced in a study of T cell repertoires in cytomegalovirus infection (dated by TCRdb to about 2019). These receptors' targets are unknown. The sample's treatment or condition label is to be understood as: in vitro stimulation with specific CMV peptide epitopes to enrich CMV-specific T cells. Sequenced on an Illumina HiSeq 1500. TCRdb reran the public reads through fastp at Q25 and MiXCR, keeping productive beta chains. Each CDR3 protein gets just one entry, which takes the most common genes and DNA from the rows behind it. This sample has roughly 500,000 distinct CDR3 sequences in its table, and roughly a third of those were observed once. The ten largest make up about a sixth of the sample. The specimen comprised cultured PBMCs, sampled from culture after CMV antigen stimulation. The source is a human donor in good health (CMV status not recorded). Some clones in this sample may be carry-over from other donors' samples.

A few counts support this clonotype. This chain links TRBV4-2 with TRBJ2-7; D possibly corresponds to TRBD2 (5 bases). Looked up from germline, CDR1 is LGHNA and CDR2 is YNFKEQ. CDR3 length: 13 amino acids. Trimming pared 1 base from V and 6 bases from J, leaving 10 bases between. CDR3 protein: CASSQVLEGEQYF. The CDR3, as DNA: TGTGCCAGCAGCCAAGTTCTCGAGGGCGAGCAGTACTTC.

CDR3 DNA sequence: TGTGCCAGCAGTTACTCAGACAGATCTAACTATGGCTACACCTTC. Its protein product is CASSYSDRSNYGYTF. J is TRBJ1-2 and V is TRBV6-5; TRBD1 is a possible D gene (5 bases). The germline V gene encodes CDR1 MNHEY and CDR2 SVGAGI. The CDR3 is made up of 15 amino acids. V lost 0 bases, J lost 0 bases, and 8 bases lay in between.

This CDR3 is CASSRQGRNQPQHF. The CDR3 nucleotides read TGTGCCAGTAGCCGACAGGGGAGGAATCAGCCCCAGCATTTT. The chain employs TRBV19 and TRBJ1-5; TRBD1 matches 8 bases. The germline V gene encodes CDR1 LNHDA and CDR2 SQIVND (reference sequence). This CDR3 has 14 residues. V gave up 6 bases and J gave up 4 bases; unmatched junction bases: 5.

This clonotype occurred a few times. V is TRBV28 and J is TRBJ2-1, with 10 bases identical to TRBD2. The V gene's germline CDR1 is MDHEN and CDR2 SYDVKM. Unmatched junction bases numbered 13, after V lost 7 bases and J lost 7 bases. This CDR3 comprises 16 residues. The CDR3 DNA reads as TGTGCCAGCAATCCAGTAGCGGGAGGCCCTATTAATGAGCAGTTCTTC. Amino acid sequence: CASNPVAGGPINEQFF.

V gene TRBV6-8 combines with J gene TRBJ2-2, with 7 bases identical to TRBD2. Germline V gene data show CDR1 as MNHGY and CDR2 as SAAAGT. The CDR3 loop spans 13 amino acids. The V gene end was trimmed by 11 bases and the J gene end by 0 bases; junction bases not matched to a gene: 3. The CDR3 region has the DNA TGTGCCGCCCGGGGGGCGAACACCGGGGAGCTGTTTTTT. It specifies CAARGANTGELFF.

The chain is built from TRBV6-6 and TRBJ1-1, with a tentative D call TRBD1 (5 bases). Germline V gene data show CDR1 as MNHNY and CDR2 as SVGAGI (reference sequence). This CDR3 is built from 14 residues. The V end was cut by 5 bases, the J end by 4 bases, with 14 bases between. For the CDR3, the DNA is TGTGCCAGCAGTACCCGCGGACAACCCACTGAAGCTTTCTTT. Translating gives CASSTRGQPTEAFF.

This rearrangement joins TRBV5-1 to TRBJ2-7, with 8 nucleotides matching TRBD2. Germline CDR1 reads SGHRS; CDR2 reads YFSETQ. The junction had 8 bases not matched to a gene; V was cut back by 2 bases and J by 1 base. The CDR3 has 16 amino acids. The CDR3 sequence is CASSFASSGGSYEQYF. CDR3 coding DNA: TGCGCCAGCAGCTTTGCGTCATCGGGAGGGTCCTACGAGCAGTACTTC.